This T cell receptor (beta chain) stems from a study of glioma-infiltrating T cells after dendritic cell vaccination. Study information: Glioblastoma patients came from Phase I and II dendritic cell vaccination trials.

TCRB CDR3 was amplified from 2 ug genomic DNA or less. Primers: 60 V beta forward and 13 J beta reverse. TCRdb keeps only in-frame clones here, not all; method: immunoSEQ multiplex PCR. The table includes roughly 98,000 clones, 85% to 90% detected once. Germline loops: CDR1 LNHDA, CDR2 SQIVND (reference sequence). CDR3 length: 16 residues. V shed 5 bases and J 0 bases; nucleotides not matched to a gene: 7. This specimen was blood, taken before dendritic cell vaccination. The chain couples TRBV19 to TRBJ2-5, with 9 nucleotides matching TRBD2. This sequence originates from a human donor with glioblastoma. The CDR3 region is CASSVLAGDHQETQYF. The CDR3 coding sequence is TGTGCCAGTAGTGTGTTAGCGGGGGACCACCAAGAGACCCAGTACTTC.